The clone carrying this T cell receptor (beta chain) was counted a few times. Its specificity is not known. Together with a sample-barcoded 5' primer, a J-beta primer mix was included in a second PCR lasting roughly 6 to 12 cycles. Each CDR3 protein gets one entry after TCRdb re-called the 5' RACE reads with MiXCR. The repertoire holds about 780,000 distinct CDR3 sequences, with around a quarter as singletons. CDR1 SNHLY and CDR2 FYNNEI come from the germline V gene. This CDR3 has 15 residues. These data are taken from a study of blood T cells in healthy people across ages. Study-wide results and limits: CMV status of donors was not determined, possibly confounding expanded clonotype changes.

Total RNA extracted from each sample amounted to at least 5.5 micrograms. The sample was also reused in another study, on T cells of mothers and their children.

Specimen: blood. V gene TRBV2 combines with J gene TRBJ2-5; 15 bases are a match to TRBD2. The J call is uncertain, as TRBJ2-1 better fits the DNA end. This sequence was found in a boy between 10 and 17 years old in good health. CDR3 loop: CASRRTSGGAYEQFF. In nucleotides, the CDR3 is TGTGCCAGCAGGAGGACTAGCGGGGGGGCCTATGAGCAGTTCTTC.